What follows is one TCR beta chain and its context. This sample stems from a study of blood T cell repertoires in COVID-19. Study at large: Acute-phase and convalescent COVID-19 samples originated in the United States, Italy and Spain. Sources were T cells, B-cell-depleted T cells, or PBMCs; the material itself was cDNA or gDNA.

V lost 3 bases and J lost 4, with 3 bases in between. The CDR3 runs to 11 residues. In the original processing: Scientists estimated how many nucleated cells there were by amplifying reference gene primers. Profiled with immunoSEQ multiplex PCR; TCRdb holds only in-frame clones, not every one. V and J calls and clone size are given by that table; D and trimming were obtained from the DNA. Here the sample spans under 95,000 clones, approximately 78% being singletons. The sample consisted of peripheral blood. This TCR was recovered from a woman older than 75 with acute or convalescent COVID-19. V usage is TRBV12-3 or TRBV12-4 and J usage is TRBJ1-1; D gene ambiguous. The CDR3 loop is CASSLSTEAFF. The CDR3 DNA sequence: TGTGCCAGCAGTTTGAGCACTGAAGCTTTCTTT.